This T cell receptor beta chain appears in the sequencing data of a study of T cells after yellow fever vaccination. Study details: Libraries from low-cell-number fractions were prepared with the SMART-Seq v4 Ultra Low Input RNA kit. Study-wide points: Contamination by abundant bulk-population clonotypes could be present in FACS-sorted repertoires.

V lost 4 bases, J lost 0 bases, and 8 bases lay in between. Looked up from germline, CDR1 is SGHNT and CDR2 is YYREEE (reference sequence). This CDR3 spans 15 amino acids. About this clonotype itself: Its specificity is unknown.

The authors made TCR cDNA by 5'RACE template switching, adding a universal primer site and UMIs. MiXCR, run by TCRdb on the 5' RACE reads, gives a single entry per CDR3 protein. This sample has nearly 550,000 distinct CDR3 sequences, with 15% to 20% found just once. This sequence originates from a young man who received the YFV17D yellow fever vaccine. J is TRBJ2-6 and V is TRBV5-4; D ambiguous. This sample comprised PBMCs, obtained 15 days after the yellow fever booster vaccination. CDR3 residues: CASSTRTSGANVLTF. CDR3 sequence (DNA): TGTGCCAGCAGCACTCGGACCTCTGGGGCCAACGTCCTGACTTTC. Drawing the rest from reference TRBV5-4 and TRBJ2-6, the complete variable domain is ETGVTQSPTHLIKTRGQQVTLRCSSQSGHNTVSWYQQALGQGPQFIFQYYREEENGRGNFPPRFSGLQFPNYSSELNVNALELDDSALYLCASSTRTSGANVLTFGAGSRLTVL.